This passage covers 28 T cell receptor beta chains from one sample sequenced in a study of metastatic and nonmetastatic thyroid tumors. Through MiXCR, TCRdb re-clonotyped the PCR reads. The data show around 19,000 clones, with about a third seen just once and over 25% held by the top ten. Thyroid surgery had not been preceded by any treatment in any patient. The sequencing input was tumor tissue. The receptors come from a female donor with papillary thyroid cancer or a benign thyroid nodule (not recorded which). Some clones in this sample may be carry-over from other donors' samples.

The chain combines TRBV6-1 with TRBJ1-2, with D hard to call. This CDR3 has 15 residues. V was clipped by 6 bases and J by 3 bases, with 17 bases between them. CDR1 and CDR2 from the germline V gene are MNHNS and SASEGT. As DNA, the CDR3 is TGTGCCAGCAGCTCTGTCGGGGAAATGGACTATGGCTACACCTTC. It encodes CASSSVGEMDYGYTF.

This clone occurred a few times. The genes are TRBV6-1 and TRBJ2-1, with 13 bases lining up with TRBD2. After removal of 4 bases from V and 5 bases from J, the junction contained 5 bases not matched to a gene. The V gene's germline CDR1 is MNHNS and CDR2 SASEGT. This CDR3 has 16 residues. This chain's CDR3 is CASSVRTSGSNNEQFF. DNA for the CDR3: TGTGCCAGCAGTGTTCGGACTAGCGGGAGCAACAATGAGCAGTTCTTC.

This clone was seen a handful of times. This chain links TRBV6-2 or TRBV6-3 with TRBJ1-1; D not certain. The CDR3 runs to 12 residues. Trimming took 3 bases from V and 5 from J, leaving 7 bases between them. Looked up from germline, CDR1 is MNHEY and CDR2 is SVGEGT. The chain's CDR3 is CASSYPATEAFF. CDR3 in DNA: TGTGCCAGCAGTTATCCGGCTACTGAAGCTTTCTTT.

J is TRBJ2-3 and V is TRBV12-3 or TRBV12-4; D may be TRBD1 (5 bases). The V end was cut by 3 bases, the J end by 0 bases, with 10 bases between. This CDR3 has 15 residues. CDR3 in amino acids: CASSLGQDSTDTQYF. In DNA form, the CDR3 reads TGTGCCAGCAGTTTGGGGCAGGATAGCACAGATACGCAGTATTTT.

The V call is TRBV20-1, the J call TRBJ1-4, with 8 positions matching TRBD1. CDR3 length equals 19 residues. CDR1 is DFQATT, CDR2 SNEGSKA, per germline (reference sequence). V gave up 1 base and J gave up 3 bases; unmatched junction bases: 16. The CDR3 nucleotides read TGCAGTGCTAGAGGGACCCCAGGGGGCGGGGAGGAGTCTAATGAAAAACTGTTTTTT. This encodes CSARGTPGGGEESNEKLFF.

The DNA for the CDR3 is TGCGCCAGCCGACCCCTAGCGGGTTTGAGCACAGATACGCAGTATTTT. Translation gives CASRPLAGLSTDTQYF. The rearrangement joins TRBV5-1 to TRBJ2-3; 8 positions agree with TRBD2. Germline V gives CDR1 SGHRS, CDR2 YFSETQ. The V segment lost 7 bases and the J segment 0 bases; nucleotides outside the gene matches: 10. The CDR3 extends over 16 amino acids.

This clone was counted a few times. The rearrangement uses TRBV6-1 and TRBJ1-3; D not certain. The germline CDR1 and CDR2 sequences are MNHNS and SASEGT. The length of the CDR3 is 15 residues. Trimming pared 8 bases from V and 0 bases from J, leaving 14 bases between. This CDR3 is CASGKNGVSGNTIYF. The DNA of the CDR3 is TGTGCCAGCGGTAAGAACGGAGTCTCTGGAAACACCATATATTTT.

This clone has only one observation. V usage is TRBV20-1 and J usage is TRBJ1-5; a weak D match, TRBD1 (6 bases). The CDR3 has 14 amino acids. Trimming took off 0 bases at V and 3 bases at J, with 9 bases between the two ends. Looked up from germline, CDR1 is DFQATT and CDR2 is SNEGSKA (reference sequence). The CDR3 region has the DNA TGCAGTGCTAGAGAGGACAGATTCAATCAGCCCCAGCATTTT. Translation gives CSAREDRFNQPQHF.

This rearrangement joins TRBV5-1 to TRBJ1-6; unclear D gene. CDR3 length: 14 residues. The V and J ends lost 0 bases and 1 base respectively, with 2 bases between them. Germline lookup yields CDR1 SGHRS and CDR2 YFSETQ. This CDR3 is CASSLESYNSPLHF. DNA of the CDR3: TGCGCCAGCAGCTTGGAATCCTATAATTCACCCCTCCACTTT.

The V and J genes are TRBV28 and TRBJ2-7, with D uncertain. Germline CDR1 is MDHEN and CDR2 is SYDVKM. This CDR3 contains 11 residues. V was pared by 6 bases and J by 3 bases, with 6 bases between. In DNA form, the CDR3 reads TGTGCCAGCAGCTTCCTCTACGAGCAGTACTTC. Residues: CASSFLYEQYF.

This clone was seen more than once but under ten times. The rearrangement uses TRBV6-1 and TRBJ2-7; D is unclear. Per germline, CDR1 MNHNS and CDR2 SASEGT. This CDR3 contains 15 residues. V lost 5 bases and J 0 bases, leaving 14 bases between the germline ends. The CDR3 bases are TGTGCCAGCAGTCGCGACCTCCGAGGCTCCTACGAGCAGTACTTC. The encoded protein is CASSRDLRGSYEQYF.

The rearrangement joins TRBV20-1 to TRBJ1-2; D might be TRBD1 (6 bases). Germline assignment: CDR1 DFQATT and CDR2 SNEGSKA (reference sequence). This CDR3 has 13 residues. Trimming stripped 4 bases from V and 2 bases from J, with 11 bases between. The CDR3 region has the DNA TGCAGTGCTATCGGACAGAGAAACTATGGCTACACCTTC. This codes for CSAIGQRNYGYTF.

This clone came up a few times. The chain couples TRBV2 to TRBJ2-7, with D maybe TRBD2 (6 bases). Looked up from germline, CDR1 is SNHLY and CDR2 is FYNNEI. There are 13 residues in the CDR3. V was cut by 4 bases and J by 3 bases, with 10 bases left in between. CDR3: CASSAGAYYEQYF. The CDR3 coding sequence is TGTGCCAGCAGTGCGGGAGCGTACTACGAGCAGTACTTC.

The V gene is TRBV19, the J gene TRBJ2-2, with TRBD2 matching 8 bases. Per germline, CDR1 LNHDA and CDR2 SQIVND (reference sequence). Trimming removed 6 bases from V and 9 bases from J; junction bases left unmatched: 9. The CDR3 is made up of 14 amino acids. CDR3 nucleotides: TGTGCCAGTAGGGACAGCGGGGGACCCTGGGAGCTGTTTTTT. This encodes CASRDSGGPWELFF.

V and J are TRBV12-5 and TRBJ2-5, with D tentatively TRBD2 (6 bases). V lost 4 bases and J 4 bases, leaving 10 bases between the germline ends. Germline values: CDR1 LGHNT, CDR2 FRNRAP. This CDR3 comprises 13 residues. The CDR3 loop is CASGSGLSETQYF. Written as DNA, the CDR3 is TGTGCTAGTGGTTCGGGACTTTCAGAGACCCAGTACTTC.

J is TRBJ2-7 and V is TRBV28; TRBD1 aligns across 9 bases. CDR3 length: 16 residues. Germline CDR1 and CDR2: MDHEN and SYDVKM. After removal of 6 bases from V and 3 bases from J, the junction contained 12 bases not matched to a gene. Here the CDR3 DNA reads TGTGCCAGCAGATTCGTCCTCGACAGGGGGGGCTACGAGCAGTACTTC. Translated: CASRFVLDRGGYEQYF.

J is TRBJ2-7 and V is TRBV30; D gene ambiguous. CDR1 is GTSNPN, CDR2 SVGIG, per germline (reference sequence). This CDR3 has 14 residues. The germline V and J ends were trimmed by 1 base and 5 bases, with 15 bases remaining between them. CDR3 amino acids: CAWSGDSTNHEQYF. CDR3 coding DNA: TGTGCCTGGAGTGGTGACTCAACCAACCACGAGCAGTACTTC.

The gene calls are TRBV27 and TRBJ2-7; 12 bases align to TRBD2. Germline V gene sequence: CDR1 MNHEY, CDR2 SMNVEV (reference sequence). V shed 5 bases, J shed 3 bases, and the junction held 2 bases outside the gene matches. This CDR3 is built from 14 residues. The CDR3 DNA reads TGTGCCAGCAGTAAGACTAGCGGGAGCTACGAGCAGTACTTC. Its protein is CASSKTSGSYEQYF.

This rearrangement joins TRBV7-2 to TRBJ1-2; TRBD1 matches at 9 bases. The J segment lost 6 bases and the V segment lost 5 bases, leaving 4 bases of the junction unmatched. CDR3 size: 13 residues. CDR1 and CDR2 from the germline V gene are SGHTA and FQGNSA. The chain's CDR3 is CASSQGQGHGYTF. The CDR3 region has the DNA TGTGCCAGCAGCCAGGGACAGGGCCATGGCTACACCTTC.

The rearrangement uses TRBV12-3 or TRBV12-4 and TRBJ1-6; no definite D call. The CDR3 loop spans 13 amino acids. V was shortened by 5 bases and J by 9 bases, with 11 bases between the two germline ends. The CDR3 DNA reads TGTGCCAGCAGTCCCGGCCCCGGTTCACCCCTCCACTTT. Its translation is CASSPGPGSPLHF.

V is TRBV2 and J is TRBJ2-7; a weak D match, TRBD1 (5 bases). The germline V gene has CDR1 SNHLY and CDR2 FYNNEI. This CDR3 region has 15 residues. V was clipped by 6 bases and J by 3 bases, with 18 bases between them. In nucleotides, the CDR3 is TGTGCCAGCAGCGTGGACAAGAATTCCTTCTACGAGCAGTACTTC. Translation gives CASSVDKNSFYEQYF.

CDR3 bases: TGTGCCAGTGCCCCCGGGACCCACTATGGCTACACCTTC. Amino acids: CASAPGTHYGYTF. The chain employs TRBV19 and TRBJ1-2; TRBD1 might be the D (5 bases). Per the germline V gene, CDR1 is LNHDA and CDR2 is SQIVND (reference sequence). V shed 8 bases and J shed 3 bases, with 13 bases lying between them. The CDR3 is 13 amino acids.

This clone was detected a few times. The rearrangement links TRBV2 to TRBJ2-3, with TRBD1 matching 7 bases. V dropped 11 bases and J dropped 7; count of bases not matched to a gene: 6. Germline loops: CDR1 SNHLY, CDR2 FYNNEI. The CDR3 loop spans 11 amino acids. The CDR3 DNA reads TGTGCCGGAGACAGGGCTTATACGCAGTATTTT. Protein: CAGDRAYTQYF.

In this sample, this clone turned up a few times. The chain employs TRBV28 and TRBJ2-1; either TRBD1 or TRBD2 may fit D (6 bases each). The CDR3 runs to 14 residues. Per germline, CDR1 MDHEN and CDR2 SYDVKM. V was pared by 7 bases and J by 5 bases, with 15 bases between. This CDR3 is CASTRRGADNEQFF. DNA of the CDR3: TGTGCCAGCACCCGGAGGGGGGCTGACAATGAGCAGTTCTTC. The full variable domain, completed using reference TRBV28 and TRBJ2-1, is DVKVTQSSRYLVKRTGEKVFLECVQDMDHENMFWYRQDPGLGLRLIYFSYDVKMKEKGDIPEGYSVSREKKERFSLILESASTNQTSMYLCASTRRGADNEQFFGPGTRLTVL.

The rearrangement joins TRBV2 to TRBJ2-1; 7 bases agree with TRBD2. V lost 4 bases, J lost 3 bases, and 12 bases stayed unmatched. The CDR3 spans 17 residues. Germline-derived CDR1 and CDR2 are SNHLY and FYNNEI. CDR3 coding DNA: TGTGCCAGCAGTGGGAGACTAGCTTGGGAGGACTACAATGAGCAGTTCTTC. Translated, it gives CASSGRLAWEDYNEQFF. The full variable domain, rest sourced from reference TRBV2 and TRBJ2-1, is EPEVTQTPSHQVTQMGQEVILRCVPISNHLYFYWYRQILGQKVEFLVSFYNNEISEKSEIFDDQFSVERPDGSNFTLKIRSTKLEDSAMYFCASSGRLAWEDYNEQFFGPGTRLTVL.

The CDR3 here is CSATSQGYGYTF. The CDR3 nucleotides are TGCAGTGCTACCTCTCAGGGGTACGGCTACACCTTC. The chain uses TRBV20-1 and TRBJ1-2, with D perhaps TRBD1 (6 bases). This CDR3 spans 12 amino acids. Trimming pared 4 bases from V and 8 bases from J, leaving 14 bases between. Looked up from germline, CDR1 is DFQATT and CDR2 is SNEGSKA (reference sequence).

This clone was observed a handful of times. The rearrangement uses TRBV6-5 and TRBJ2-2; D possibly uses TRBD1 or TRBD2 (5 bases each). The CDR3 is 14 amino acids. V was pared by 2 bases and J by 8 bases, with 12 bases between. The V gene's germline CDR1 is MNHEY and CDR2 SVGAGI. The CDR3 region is CASSYARETGELFF. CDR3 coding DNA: TGTGCCAGCAGTTACGCCAGGGAGACTGGGGAGCTGTTTTTT.

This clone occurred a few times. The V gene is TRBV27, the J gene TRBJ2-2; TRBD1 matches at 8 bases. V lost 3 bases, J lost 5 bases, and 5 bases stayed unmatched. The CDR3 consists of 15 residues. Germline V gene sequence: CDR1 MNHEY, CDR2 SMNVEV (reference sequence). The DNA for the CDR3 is TGTGCCAGCAGTTTTAGGACAGGGATAACCGGGGAGCTGTTTTTT. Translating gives CASSFRTGITGELFF.